Sequencing of this TCR beta chain was carried out in a study of tumor-infiltrating lymphocytes in primary liver carcinoma (dated by TCRdb to 2016 to 2017). Concerning the study at large: Of the five patients (three men and two women, aged 30 to 69 years), four had hepatocellular carcinoma and one had combined HCC and intrahepatic cholangiocarcinoma. The five patients had tumors staged T1-T3 N0M0, with maximum diameters ranging from roughly 4.2 to 11 cm. High reproducibility was observed for the technical replicate repertoires, with mean shared-clone rates about 0.92 and correlation coefficients above 0.95. The approximately 25 tumor region samples were profiled with Agilent mRNA microarrays so that TCRbeta repertoire diversity could be related to the local molecular phenotype. Each sample produced about 3.65 to 7.13 million productive TCRbeta reads, and read depth showed no significant difference between tissue types. Across five regions of each liver tumor, along with adjacent normal tissue and blood, the study brought together TCRbeta repertoire sequencing, expression microarrays and whole-exome sequencing. A total of roughly 35 specimens from 5 patients went through TCRbeta repertoire sequencing, namely 25 tumor regions, 5 adjacent noncancerous liver tissues and 5 peripheral blood samples.

Study-wide conclusions, independent of this receptor: Since the samples were bulk and unsorted, there was no way to compare CD4+ and CD8+ T cell repertoires. Because sequencing covered only the TCR beta chain and unpaired alpha chains were not captured, true repertoire diversity is likely underestimated. Repertoire overlap was higher between tumor regions (mean roughly 35%) than tumor-adjacent (approximately 17%) or tumor-blood (14%) pairs, consistent with antigen-driven expansion. A significantly larger repertoire fraction was made up by the top 250 clones in tumors than in blood (p = 0.039). Only five patients were included in the study, and the authors note that the findings should be validated in a larger study. Only about 7.5-25% of top clones were present in all five regions of a tumor, suggesting spatial heterogeneity of tumor-infiltrating T cells.

In regard to this clonotype: What antigen it recognizes has not been identified. Lacking the conserved final phenylalanine or tryptophan, this CDR3 likely reflects a read error.

Total RNA and DNA were co-extracted from about 19-30 mg of bulk tissue with the AllPrep DNA/RNA mini kit, without cell sorting. Surgical resection was performed in China between late 2015 and early 2016 on four to six patients with histopathologically diagnosed primary liver carcinoma. Patients had chronic HBV infection and were treatment-naive at sampling. Five spatially separated regions were sampled from each tumor: the superior, inferior, left-lateral and right-lateral poles, plus the tumor centre. More than 75% viable tumor cells were found by histology in every tumor sample. Fresh tumor and adjacent tissue pieces were bisected; one half was stored in RNAlater at -80°C, the other sent for histology. The germline V gene gives CDR1 as MNHNS and CDR2 as SASEGT. Inclusive of both ends, the CDR3 amounts to 15 amino acids. The entry retains the CDR3 DNA only, 45 bases that are in frame from base 1.

TCRbeta-specific cDNA was reverse-transcribed from 500 ng total RNA using a constant-region primer and ProtoScript II reverse transcriptase. TCRbeta libraries were built with three nested multiplex PCR rounds, a slightly modified ARM-PCR procedure. The first two PCR rounds used multiplex TRBV1-TRBV30 forward primers with a Cbeta reverse primer, each for 10 cycles. A final 25-cycle PCR with Deep VentR polymerase added sample barcodes and Illumina adapters. Before sequencing, amplicons between 200 and 500 bp were purified from gel using a QIAquick gel extraction kit. An Illumina HiSeq 2500 was used to sequence the TCRbeta amplicons with 250-bp paired-end reads. In the original analysis: Quality trimming of reads was performed with Trimmomatic v0.33, and paired reads were merged with FLASH v1.2.11 so that full CDR3 sequences could be recovered. V, D and J germline segments were assigned to the rearranged TCRbeta sequences using MiGEC v1.2.1b. Clonotype statistics, along with Shannon-Wiener diversity indices, were calculated using VDJtools v1.0.0. To cut down on sampling bias, every analysis after diversity analysis relied on just the 250 most abundant clonotypes from each sample. In TCRdb, the public reads were trimmed at Q25 with fastp and aligned with MiXCR, with productive beta chains retained. Each CDR3 protein gets just one entry, which takes the most common genes and DNA from the rows behind it. TCRdb, not the authors, supplied the V and J calls. The sample table contains some 38,000 distinct CDR3 sequences; only one count was recorded for roughly 69% of them. Of the sample, under 20% falls within the top ten clones.

The sequence is built from TRBV6-1 and TRBJ2-1; 9 middle bases align to TRBD2. The sequence derives from a man aged 40-50 years with primary liver carcinoma and hepatitis B virus infection. Sequencing was done on a sample of liver tumor tissue from sampling region 4. The sample's cell subset or site label, decoded: tumor region T4, right-lateral pole. The sequenced DNA is TGTGCCAGCAGTGAAGAAGCGGGAGGATACAAAGAGCAGTTCCTA. This is translated as CASSEEAGGYKEQFL.